The present entry profiles one T cell receptor (beta chain) with its context. This clonotype showed up just a few times. Its antigen is currently not known. Base qualities are not provided; no much larger clone lies one nucleotide away. V gives up 5 bases and J gives up 3 bases, and the segment between their germline ends measures 11 bases. There are 13 amino acids in the CDR3, from cysteine to phenylalanine inclusive. Only the CDR3 DNA stays, 39 bases, in frame from base 1. The data stem from a study of early T cells in non-severe SARS-CoV-2 infection (dated by TCRdb to the early 2020s). At the level of the whole study: Because TCR sequencing was done on bulk RNA from unsorted whole blood, the alpha and beta chains could not be paired. Overall study results and their limits: VDJdb matching was skewed toward anti-spike CD8 responses and likely underestimated virus-specific expansions, missing private and CD4 specificities.

Libraries were prepared through 5' RACE. This sample was sequenced with a NextSeq 500. The TCR library protocol attached unique molecular identifiers to individual cDNA molecules to correct for sequencing error and PCR bias. Both TCR alpha and beta chains were sequenced, and tight co-correlation was observed between alpha and beta sequence abundances in each sample. Processing in the source paper ran as follows. Decombinator V4 was used to annotate TCR sequences for V gene, J gene and CDR3. Expanded TCRs were defined as changing significantly between any two time points under a Poisson model with p below 0.0001. TCR abundances were normalised to the total number of TCRs sequenced per sample and were expressed as counts per million. MAIT TCRs were defined by TRAV1-2 paired with TRAJ12, TRAJ20 or TRAJ33, and iNKT TCRs by TRAV10 paired with TRAJ18. VDJdb, accessed 1 November 2021, was searched for CMV, EBV and SARS-CoV-2 annotated TCRs, excluding TCRs annotated for multiple antigens. TCRdb ran its own pipeline on the public reads, namely fastp trimming at Q25 and MiXCR clone calling, and kept in-frame beta chains. Duplicate CDR3 protein sequences are folded into a single record with the most common DNA and genes. The V and J calls shown here were made by TCRdb, not taken from the authors' results. The table for this sample lists about 59,000 distinct CDR3 sequences; around 13% of them were counted only once. The top ten hold about 9.3% of the sample.

A case-control design nested within a healthcare worker cohort in London, UK, was used, with weekly nasopharyngeal swab PCR tests and blood sampling performed. Healthcare workers were recruited between 23 and 31 March 2020, during the week of the UK lockdown, and were followed weekly for up to roughly 15 weeks. The material sequenced was whole blood, taken at baseline. The receptor comes from an adult who was a healthcare worker with PCR-confirmed SARS-CoV-2 infection or an uninfected control (not recorded which). The sequence links TRBV12-3 or TRBV12-4 to TRBJ2-7; the best D guess is TRBD2, with 5 bases matching. The DNA sequence reads TGTGCCAGCAGTCACCGGGATAACTACGAGCAGTACTTC. The resulting protein is CASSHRDNYEQYF.